The clone carrying this T cell receptor beta chain came up a few times. Its antigen is not known. Germline V gives CDR1 DFQATT, CDR2 SNEGSKA (reference sequence). CDR3 size: 13 residues. The V end was cut by 4 bases, the J end by 0 bases, with 7 bases between. Donor samples were obtained from healthy Caucasian individuals from Russia, aged about 6 to 95. The source of the sample is a study of blood T cells in healthy people across ages. Primed by a sample-barcoded 5' primer and a J-beta primer mix, a second PCR proceeded for roughly 6 to 12 cycles. TCRdb passed the 5' RACE reads through MiXCR, listing each CDR3 protein once. The sample includes roughly 1,500,000 distinct CDR3 sequences, roughly 40% of them seen just once. Study observations and caveats: Naive CD4+ cells and diversity were both higher in long-lived donors than in aged donors.

The source of this sequence is a woman between 18 and 29 years old in good health. The sample taken for sequencing was blood. This sequence joins TRBV20-1 and TRBJ2-4; D is unclear. This CDR3 reads CSAMWVAKNIQYF. The DNA for the CDR3 is TGCAGTGCTATGTGGGTAGCCAAAAACATTCAGTACTTC.